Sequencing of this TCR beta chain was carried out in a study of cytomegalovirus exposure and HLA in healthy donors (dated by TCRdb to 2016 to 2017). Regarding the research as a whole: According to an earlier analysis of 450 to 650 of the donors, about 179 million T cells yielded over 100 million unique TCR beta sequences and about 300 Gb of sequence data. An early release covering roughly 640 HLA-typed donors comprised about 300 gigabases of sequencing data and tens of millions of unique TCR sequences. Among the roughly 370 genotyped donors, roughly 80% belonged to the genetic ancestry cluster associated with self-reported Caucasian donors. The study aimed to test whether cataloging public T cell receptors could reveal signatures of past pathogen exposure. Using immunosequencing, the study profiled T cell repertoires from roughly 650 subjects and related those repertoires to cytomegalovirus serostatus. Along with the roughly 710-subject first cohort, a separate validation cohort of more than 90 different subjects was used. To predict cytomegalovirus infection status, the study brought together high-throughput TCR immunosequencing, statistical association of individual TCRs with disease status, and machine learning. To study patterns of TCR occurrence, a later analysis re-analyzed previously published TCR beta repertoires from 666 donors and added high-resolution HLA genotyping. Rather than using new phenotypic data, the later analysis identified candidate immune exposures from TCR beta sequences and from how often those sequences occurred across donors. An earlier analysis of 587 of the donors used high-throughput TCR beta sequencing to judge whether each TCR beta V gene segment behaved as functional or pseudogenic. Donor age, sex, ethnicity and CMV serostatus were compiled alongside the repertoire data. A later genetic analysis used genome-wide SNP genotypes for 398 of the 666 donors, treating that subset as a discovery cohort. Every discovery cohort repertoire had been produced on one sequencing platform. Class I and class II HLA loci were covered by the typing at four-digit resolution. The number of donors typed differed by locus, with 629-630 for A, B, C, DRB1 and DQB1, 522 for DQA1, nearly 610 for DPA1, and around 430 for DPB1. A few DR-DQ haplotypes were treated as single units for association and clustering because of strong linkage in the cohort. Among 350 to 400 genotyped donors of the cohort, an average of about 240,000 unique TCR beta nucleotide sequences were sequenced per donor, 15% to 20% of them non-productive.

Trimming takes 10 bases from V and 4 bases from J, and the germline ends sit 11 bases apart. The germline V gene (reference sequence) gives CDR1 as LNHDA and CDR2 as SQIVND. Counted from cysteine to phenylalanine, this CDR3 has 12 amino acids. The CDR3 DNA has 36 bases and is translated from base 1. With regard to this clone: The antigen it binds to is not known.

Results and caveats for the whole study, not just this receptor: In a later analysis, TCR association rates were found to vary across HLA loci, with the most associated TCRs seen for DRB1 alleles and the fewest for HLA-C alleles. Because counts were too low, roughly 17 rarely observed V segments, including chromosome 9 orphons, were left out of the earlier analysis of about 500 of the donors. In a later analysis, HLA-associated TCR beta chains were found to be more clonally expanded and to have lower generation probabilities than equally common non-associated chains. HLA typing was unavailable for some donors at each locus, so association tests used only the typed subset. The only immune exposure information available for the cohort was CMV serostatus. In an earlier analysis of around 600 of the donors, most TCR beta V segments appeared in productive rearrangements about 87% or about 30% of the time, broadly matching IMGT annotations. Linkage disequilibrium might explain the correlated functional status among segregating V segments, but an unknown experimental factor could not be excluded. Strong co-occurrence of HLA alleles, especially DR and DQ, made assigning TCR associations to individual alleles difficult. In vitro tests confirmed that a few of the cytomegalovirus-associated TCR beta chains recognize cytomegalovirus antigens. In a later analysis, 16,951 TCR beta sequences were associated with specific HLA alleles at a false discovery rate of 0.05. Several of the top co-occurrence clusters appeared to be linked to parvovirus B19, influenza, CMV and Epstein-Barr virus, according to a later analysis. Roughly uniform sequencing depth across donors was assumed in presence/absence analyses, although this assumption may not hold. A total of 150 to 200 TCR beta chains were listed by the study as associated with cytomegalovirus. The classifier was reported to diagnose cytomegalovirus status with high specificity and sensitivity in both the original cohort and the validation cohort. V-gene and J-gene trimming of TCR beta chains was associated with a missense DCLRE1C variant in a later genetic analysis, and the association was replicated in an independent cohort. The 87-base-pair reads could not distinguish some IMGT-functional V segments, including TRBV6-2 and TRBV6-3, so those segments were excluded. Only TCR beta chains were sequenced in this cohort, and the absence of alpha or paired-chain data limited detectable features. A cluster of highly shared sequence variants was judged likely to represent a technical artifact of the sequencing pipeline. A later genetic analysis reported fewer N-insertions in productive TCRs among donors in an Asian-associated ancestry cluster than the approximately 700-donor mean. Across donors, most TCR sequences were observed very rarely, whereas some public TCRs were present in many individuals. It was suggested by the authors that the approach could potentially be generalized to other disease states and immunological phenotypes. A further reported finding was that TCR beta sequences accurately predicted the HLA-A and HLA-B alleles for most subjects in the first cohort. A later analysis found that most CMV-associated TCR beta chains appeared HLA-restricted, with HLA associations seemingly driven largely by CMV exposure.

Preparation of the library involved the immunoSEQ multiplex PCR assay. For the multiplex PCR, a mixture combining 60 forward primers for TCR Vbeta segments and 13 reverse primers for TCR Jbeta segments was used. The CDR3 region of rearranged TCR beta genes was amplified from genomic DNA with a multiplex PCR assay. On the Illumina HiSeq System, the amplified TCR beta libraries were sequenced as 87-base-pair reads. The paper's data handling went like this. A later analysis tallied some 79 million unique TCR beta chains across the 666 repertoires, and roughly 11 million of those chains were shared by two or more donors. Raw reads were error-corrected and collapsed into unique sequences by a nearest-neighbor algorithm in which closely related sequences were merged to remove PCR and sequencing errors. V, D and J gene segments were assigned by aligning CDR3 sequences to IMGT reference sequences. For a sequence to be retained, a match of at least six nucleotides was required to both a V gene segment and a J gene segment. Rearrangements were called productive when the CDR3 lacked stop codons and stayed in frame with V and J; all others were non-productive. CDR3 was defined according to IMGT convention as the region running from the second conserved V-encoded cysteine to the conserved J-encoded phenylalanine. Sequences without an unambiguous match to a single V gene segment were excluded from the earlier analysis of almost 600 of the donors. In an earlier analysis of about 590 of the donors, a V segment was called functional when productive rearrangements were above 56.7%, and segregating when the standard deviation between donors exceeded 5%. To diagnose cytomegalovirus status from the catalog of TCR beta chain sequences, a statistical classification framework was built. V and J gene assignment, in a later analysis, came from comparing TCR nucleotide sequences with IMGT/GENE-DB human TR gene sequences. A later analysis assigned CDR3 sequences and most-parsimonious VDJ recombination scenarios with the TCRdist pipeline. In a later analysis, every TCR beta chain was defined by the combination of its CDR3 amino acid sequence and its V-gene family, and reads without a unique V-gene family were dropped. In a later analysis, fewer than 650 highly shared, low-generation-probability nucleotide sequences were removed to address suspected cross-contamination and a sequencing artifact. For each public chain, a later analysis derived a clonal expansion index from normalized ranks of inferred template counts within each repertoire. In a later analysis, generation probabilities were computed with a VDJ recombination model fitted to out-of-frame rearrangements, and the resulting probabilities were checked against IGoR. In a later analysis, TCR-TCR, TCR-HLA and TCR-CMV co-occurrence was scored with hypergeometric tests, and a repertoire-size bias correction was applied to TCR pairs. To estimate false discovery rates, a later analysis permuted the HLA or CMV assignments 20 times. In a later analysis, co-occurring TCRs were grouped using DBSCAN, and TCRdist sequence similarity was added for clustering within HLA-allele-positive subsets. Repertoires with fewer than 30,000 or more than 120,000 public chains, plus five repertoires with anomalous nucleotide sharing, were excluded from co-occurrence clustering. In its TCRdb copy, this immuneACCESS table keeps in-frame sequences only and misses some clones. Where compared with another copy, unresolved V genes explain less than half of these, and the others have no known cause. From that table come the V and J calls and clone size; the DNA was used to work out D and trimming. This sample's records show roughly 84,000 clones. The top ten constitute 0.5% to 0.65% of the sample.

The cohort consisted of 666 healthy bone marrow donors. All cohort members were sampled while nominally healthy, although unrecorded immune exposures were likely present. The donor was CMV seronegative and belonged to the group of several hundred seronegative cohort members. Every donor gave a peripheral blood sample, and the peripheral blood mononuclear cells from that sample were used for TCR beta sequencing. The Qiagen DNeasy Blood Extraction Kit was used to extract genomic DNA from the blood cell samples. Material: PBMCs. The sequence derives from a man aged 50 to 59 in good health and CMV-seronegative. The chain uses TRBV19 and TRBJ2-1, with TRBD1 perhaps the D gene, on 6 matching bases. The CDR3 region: CATGDRYNEQFF. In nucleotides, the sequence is TGTGCCACCGGCGACAGGTACAATGAGCAGTTCTTC. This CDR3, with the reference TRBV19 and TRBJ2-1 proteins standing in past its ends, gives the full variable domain DGGITQSPKYLFRKEGQNVTLSCEQNLNHDAMYWYRQDPGQGLRLIYYSQIVNDFQKGDIAEGYSVSREKKESFPLTVTSAQKNPTAFYLCATGDRYNEQFFGPGTRLTVL.